These 13 T cell receptor beta chains were all obtained from the same sample, sequenced in a study of T-cell reconstitution after alpha-beta-depleted transplantation in children. The TCRbeta library was prepared with unique molecular identifiers. In TCRdb, the PCR reads were re-called with MiXCR into one record per CDR3 protein. The sample contains about 130,000 distinct CDR3 sequences, 8.5% to 10% of which appear only once. The sequencing used PBMCs, mostly from graft donor cells, collected 180 days after TCRalphabeta/CD19-depleted stem cell transplant. The receptors derive from a girl under three years old who had a stem cell transplant for combined immunodeficiency, so the T cells may come from the graft donor.

This clonotype has just a few counts. This sequence joins TRBV12-3 or TRBV12-4 and TRBJ1-2, with unresolved D. The CDR3 totals 13 residues. The V gene lost 3 bases and the J gene lost 2 bases, with 7 bases spanning the gap. CDR3 amino acids: CASSFSVNYGYTF. In nucleotides, the CDR3 is TGTGCCAGCAGTTTTTCAGTAAACTATGGCTACACCTTC.

The chain has TRBV20-1 and TRBJ2-3; D perhaps matches TRBD1 (5 bases). Germline assignment: CDR1 DFQATT and CDR2 SNEGSKA (reference sequence). The length of the CDR3 is 14 residues. V shed 5 bases and J shed 1 base, with 13 bases lying between them. The CDR3 nucleotides read TGCAGTGCTCGAGGTGGGGCCGGCACAGATACGCAGTATTTT. The encoded protein is CSARGGAGTDTQYF.

This clonotype was seen many times. The chain employs TRBV28 and TRBJ2-7; D uncertain. The CDR3 is made up of 14 amino acids. CDR1 MDHEN and CDR2 SYDVKM come from the germline V gene. Trimming removed 2 bases from V and 3 bases from J, with 11 bases in between. CDR3 coding DNA: TGTGCCAGCAGTTTAAGAGGCACTATCTACGAGCAGTACTTC. Amino acids: CASSLRGTIYEQYF.

This clonotype was counted between two and nine times. The chain links TRBV5-1 to TRBJ2-5; TRBD1 matches at 8 bases. CDR3 length equals 15 residues. Germline assignment: CDR1 SGHRS and CDR2 YFSETQ. Losses at the gene ends were 2 bases for V and 6 bases for J; bases not matched to a gene: 9. This CDR3 is CASSLGAGGRKTQYF. In nucleotides, the CDR3 is TGCGCCAGCAGCTTAGGGGCAGGGGGCCGAAAGACCCAGTACTTC.

This sequence joins TRBV4-2 and TRBJ2-1, with 14 bases identical to TRBD2. Germline assignment: CDR1 LGHNA and CDR2 YNFKEQ. The CDR3 covers 18 residues. After removal of 3 bases from V and 3 bases from J, the junction contained 7 bases not matched to a gene. The CDR3 region is CASSQMGLAGADYNEQFF. The CDR3 coding sequence is TGTGCCAGCAGCCAGATGGGACTAGCGGGGGCCGACTACAATGAGCAGTTCTTC.

This clonotype has a count of ten or more. J is TRBJ1-4 and V is TRBV20-1, with unresolved D. The germline gives CDR1 DFQATT, CDR2 SNEGSKA (reference sequence). The CDR3 runs 15 residues. Trimming pared 0 bases from V and 2 bases from J, leaving 10 bases between. CDR3 nucleotide sequence: TGCAGTGCTAGAGATGGGAAACCTACTAATGAAAAACTGTTTTTT. It is translated as CSARDGKPTNEKLFF.

The rearrangement joins TRBV20-1 to TRBJ1-1; D is ambiguous. CDR1 and CDR2 (germline): DFQATT, SNEGSKA (reference sequence). V shed 3 bases and J shed 0 bases, with 8 bases lying between them. The CDR3 runs 13 residues. In DNA form, the CDR3 reads TGCAGTGCTAGGGCAGGTATGAACACTGAAGCTTTCTTT. This gives the protein CSARAGMNTEAFF.

The chain links TRBV18 to TRBJ1-4; D perhaps matches TRBD1 (6 bases). CDR3 size: 14 residues. V lost 4 bases, J lost 3 bases, and 9 bases lay in between. The V gene's germline CDR1 is KGHSH and CDR2 LQKENI. The CDR3 nucleotides read TGTGCCAGCTCACGGACAGCTTCTAATGAAAAACTGTTTTTT. It translates to CASSRTASNEKLFF.

This clonotype was counted between two and nine times. CDR3: CASRGWGSGRGYNEQFF. DNA of the CDR3: TGTGCCAGCAGGGGGTGGGGTAGCGGGAGGGGATACAATGAGCAGTTCTTC. The rearrangement links TRBV12-3 or TRBV12-4 to TRBJ2-1; 11 bases map to TRBD2. Trimming cost V 6 bases and J 4 bases; bases outside gene matches: 11. The CDR3 has 17 residues.

This clonotype was counted a few times. The chain combines TRBV20-1 with TRBJ2-7; TRBD2 agrees at 9 bases. CDR1 is DFQATT, CDR2 SNEGSKA, per germline (reference sequence). The length of the CDR3 is 14 residues. Trimming took 0 bases from V and 2 from J; bases not matched to a gene: 2. The CDR3 sequence is CSARDTSGPYEQYF. CDR3 in DNA: TGCAGTGCTAGAGATACTAGCGGGCCCTACGAGCAGTACTTC.

This clonotype was seen ten or more times. CDR3 in amino acids: CASSWAPGTDTYEQYF. CDR3 DNA sequence: TGCGCCAGCAGCTGGGCCCCCGGGACCGACACTTACGAGCAGTACTTC. V is TRBV5-1 and J is TRBJ2-7, with D perhaps matching TRBD1 or TRBD2 (5 bases each). Trimming took 3 bases from V and 4 from J, leaving 20 bases between them. The CDR3 is 16 amino acids. CDR1 SGHRS and CDR2 YFSETQ come from the germline V gene.

This chain links TRBV20-1 with TRBJ1-2; no clear D. The CDR3 totals 14 residues. Trimming took off 3 bases at V and 1 base at J, with 12 bases between the two ends. CDR1 and CDR2 from the germline V gene are DFQATT and SNEGSKA (reference sequence). The CDR3 is CSARILMGNYGYTF. In DNA form, the CDR3 reads TGCAGTGCTAGGATACTCATGGGTAACTATGGCTACACCTTC.

Concerning this clonotype itself: Just one base apart from a much larger clone, this may be a read error. V is TRBV5-6 and J is TRBJ2-3, with D hard to call. Germline values: CDR1 SGHDT, CDR2 YYEEEE. Trimming removed 2 bases at V and 3 bases at J, with 10 bases between. The length of the CDR3 is 14 residues. The CDR3 DNA sequence: TGTGCCAGCAGCTTTGCCATTGGGACAGATACGCAGTATTTT. It is translated as CASSFAIGTDTQYF.